Following are 26 T cell receptor beta chains from one sample sequenced in a study of response to subunit inactivated influenza vaccine. TCRdb reanalysed the RT-PCR reads using MiXCR and keeps one entry per CDR3 protein. The table has a few hundred thousand distinct CDR3 sequences, 12% seen once. The sequencing here drew on non-naive T cells sorted from PBMCs, taken about 14 days before vaccination. The receptors were sampled from a man aged 45-60 years who received an inactivated influenza vaccine.

V and J are TRBV7-8 and TRBJ1-2, with TRBD1 matching 11 bases. After removal of 5 bases from V and 12 bases from J, the junction contained 5 bases not matched to a gene. The CDR3 has 12 amino acids. Germline CDR1 is SGHVS and CDR2 is FQNEAQ. The CDR3 bases are TGTGCCAGCAGCCCAGGACAGGGGGCGAACACCTTC. Its translation: CASSPGQGANTF. The full variable domain, in which reference TRBV7-8 and TRBJ1-2 provide the parts outside the CDR3, is GAGVSQSPRYKVAKRGQDVALRCDPISGHVSLFWYQQALGQGPEFLTYFQNEAQLDKSGLPSDRFFAERPEGSVSTLKIQRTQQEDSAVYLCASSPGQGANTFGSGTRLTVV.

V gene TRBV3-1 combines with J gene TRBJ2-5, with D perhaps matching TRBD2 (6 bases). Trimming pared 0 bases from V and 4 bases from J, leaving 12 bases between. Germline V gene lookup returns CDR1 LGHDT and CDR2 YNNKEL (reference sequence). This CDR3 spans 15 amino acids. The CDR3 is CASSQDWRGRETQYF. The CDR3 DNA reads as TGTGCCAGCAGCCAAGATTGGCGGGGAAGAGAGACCCAGTACTTC.

There are a few counts of this clonotype. The V gene is TRBV7-2, the J gene TRBJ2-7; TRBD2 matches 8 bases. Trimming took 4 bases from V and 5 from J; bases not matched to a gene: 4. Germline V CDR1 and CDR2: SGHTA, FQGNSA. The CDR3 is made up of 13 amino acids. As DNA, the CDR3 is TGTGCCAGCAGCTACCGGACTAGCCACGAGCAGTACTTC. It encodes CASSYRTSHEQYF.

This chain uses TRBV3-1 with TRBJ2-7; 8 nucleotides align to TRBD1. The CDR3 consists of 13 residues. Germline V gene sequence: CDR1 LGHDT, CDR2 YNNKEL (reference sequence). J gave up 5 bases and V 5 bases, and 5 bases lay outside the gene matches. The DNA for the CDR3 is TGTGCCAGCAGCAACGGACAGGGCCACGAGCAGTACTTC. Its translation: CASSNGQGHEQYF.

CDR3 amino acids: CASSLSGSRAYTQFF. The CDR3 nucleotides are TGTGCCAGCAGCCTAAGCGGGAGTCGGGCATATACGCAGTTCTTC. The chain combines TRBV5-5 with TRBJ2-1; 8 bases map to TRBD2. CDR1 is SGHKS and CDR2 is YYEKEE in the germline V gene (reference sequence). The CDR3 is made up of 15 amino acids. V shed 4 bases, J shed 12 bases, and the junction held 15 bases outside the gene matches.

This clonotype was picked up a small number of times. DNA for the CDR3: TGTGCCAGCAGCCAAGATCGGATAGGTCGGGGGAATGAAGCTTTCTTT. Its protein product is CASSQDRIGRGNEAFF. The V and J genes are TRBV3-1 and TRBJ1-1, with D possibly being TRBD1 (5 bases). V was shortened by 0 bases and J by 7 bases, with 18 bases between the two germline ends. The CDR3 runs 16 residues. CDR1 and CDR2 (germline): LGHDT, YNNKEL (reference sequence).

The V gene is TRBV7-2, the J gene TRBJ1-1; 8 bases are a match to TRBD1. Germline CDR1 is SGHTA and CDR2 is FQGNSA. CDR3 length equals 15 residues. Unmatched junction bases numbered 5, after V lost 5 bases and J lost 0 bases. The chain's CDR3 is CASSTGTGLNTEAFF. Here the CDR3 DNA reads TGTGCCAGCAGCACAGGGACAGGCTTGAACACTGAAGCTTTCTTT. Supplemented by reference TRBV7-2 and TRBJ1-1, the full variable domain reads GAGVSQSPSNKVTEKGKDVELRCDPISGHTALYWYRQSLGQGLEFLIYFQGNSAPDKSGLPSDRFSAERTGGSVSTLTIQRTQQEDSAVYLCASSTGTGLNTEAFFGQGTRLTVV.

There are a few counts of this clonotype. The J gene is TRBJ2-7, the V gene TRBV7-2; 9 nucleotides align to TRBD1. Germline V gene data show CDR1 as SGHTA and CDR2 as FQGNSA. V shed 3 bases, J shed 3 bases, and the junction held 6 bases outside the gene matches. This CDR3 is 15 amino acids long. CDR3 sequence reads: CASSFGQGIGYEQYF. Here the CDR3 DNA reads TGTGCCAGCAGCTTTGGACAGGGGATAGGCTACGAGCAGTACTTC.

In its sample, this clonotype was seen many times. The chain recombines TRBV27 with TRBJ2-1, with 13 nucleotides matching TRBD2. The junction had 8 bases not matched to a gene; V was cut back by 8 bases and J by 10 bases. The CDR3 runs to 14 residues. Germline V CDR1 and CDR2: MNHEY, SMNVEV (reference sequence). Here the CDR3 DNA reads TGTGCCAGCTCGACTAGCGGGAGGCTGATAGAGCAGTTCTTC. It codes for CASSTSGRLIEQFF.

This clonotype was found a few times. The V and J genes are TRBV7-8 and TRBJ1-4, with TRBD1 matching 8 bases. The V gene end was trimmed by 1 base and the J gene end by 10 bases; junction bases not matched to a gene: 8. This CDR3 has 15 amino acids. Germline CDR1 is SGHVS and CDR2 is FQNEAQ. As DNA, the CDR3 is TGTGCCAGCAGCTTAGTTGGACAGGGAATCGGAAAACTGTTTTTT. Its translation is CASSLVGQGIGKLFF.

This clonotype was seen repeatedly, ten times or more. An end of the junction does not agree with germline; a read error may underlie this. The chain links TRBV27 to TRBJ1-2; 8 bases match TRBD1. Germline CDR1 and CDR2: MNHEY and SMNVEV (reference sequence). This CDR3 contains 15 residues. CDR3 DNA sequence: TGTGCCAGCAGTCCCGGACAGGGCCGGAACTTTGGCTACACCTTC. As protein: CASSPGQGRNFGYTF.

The J gene is TRBJ2-7, the V gene TRBV12-3 or TRBV12-4; 8 positions agree with TRBD1. J lost 2 bases, V lost 6 bases, and 6 bases had no gene match. This CDR3 contains 14 residues. For the CDR3, the DNA is TGTGCCAGCAGCCCAAGGGGACAGGCCTACGAGCAGTACTTC. The encoded protein is CASSPRGQAYEQYF.

In this sample, this clonotype turned up a few times. The chain uses TRBV11-2 and TRBJ1-4; 7 nucleotides match TRBD1. CDR1 is SGHAT, CDR2 FQNNGV, per germline. CDR3 length: 15 residues. Germline trimming cut 9 bases from V and 5 bases from J; bases unmatched to any gene: 12. The CDR3 nucleotides read TGTGCCAGGGGCGCCTCCGGGACAGAAAATGAAAAACTGTTTTTT. Encoded protein: CARGASGTENEKLFF.

V and J are TRBV11-2 and TRBJ1-1; 9 bases are a match to TRBD1. Losses at the gene ends were 5 bases for V and 7 bases for J; bases not matched to a gene: 11. The CDR3 runs to 15 residues. Looked up from germline, CDR1 is SGHAT and CDR2 is FQNNGV. CDR3 sequence reads: CASSITDRGAFEAFF. CDR3 DNA sequence: TGTGCCAGCAGCATAACGGACAGGGGAGCTTTTGAAGCTTTCTTT.

The table lists this clonotype with many counts. The J gene is TRBJ2-7, the V gene TRBV28; 10 bases match TRBD2. This CDR3 is 15 amino acids long. J lost 9 bases, V lost 5 bases, and 13 bases had no gene match. CDR1 is MDHEN, CDR2 SYDVKM, per germline. The CDR3 DNA follows: TGTGCCAGCAGTCCATCAGCGGGAGGGCCAAGTGGGCAGTACTTC. It codes for CASSPSAGGPSGQYF.

This clonotype has just a few counts. CDR3 bases: TGTGCCAGTAGTTACGACATAGCCTCCTACAATGAGCAGTTCTTC. Residues: CASSYDIASYNEQFF. The V call is TRBV19, the J call TRBJ2-1, with D uncertain. The CDR3 length is 15 residues. CDR1 and CDR2 (germline): LNHDA, SQIVND (reference sequence). V lost 5 bases and J lost 0, with 11 bases in between.

The rearrangement joins TRBV7-9 to TRBJ1-1, with D perhaps TRBD1 (6 bases). The CDR3 has 12 amino acids. Trimming stripped 1 base from V and 11 bases from J, with 11 bases between. Germline V CDR1 and CDR2: SEHNR, FQNEAQ (reference sequence). The CDR3 sequence: CASSLGEGEAFF. The CDR3 nucleotides are TGTGCCAGCAGCTTAGGAGAGGGGGAGGCTTTCTTT.

This clonotype was recorded at least ten times. V usage is TRBV28 and J usage is TRBJ2-5, with D possibly being TRBD1 or TRBD2 (5 bases each). Germline V lookup: CDR1 MDHEN, CDR2 SYDVKM. V was trimmed by 3 bases and J by 5 bases, leaving 13 bases between them. The CDR3 contains 14 residues. The CDR3 protein is CASSLDQGTETQYF. CDR3 DNA sequence: TGTGCCAGCAGTTTGGATCAAGGGACGGAGACCCAGTACTTC.

The chain employs TRBV2 and TRBJ2-3; 11 bases are shared with TRBD2. Losses at the gene ends were 5 bases for V and 2 bases for J; bases not matched to a gene: 12. CDR3 length: 18 residues. The V gene's germline CDR1 is SNHLY and CDR2 FYNNEI. The CDR3 DNA reads TGTGCCAGCAGTCGACCGAGGACTAGCGGGTTGGTCACAGATACGCAGTATTTT. The encoded protein is CASSRPRTSGLVTDTQYF.

The chain has TRBV29-1 and TRBJ2-3; TRBD2 matches 7 bases. With 4 bases clipped from V and 2 bases from J, the junction kept 9 bases outside the gene matches. The CDR3 is 15 amino acids. Germline V CDR1 and CDR2: SQVTM, ANQGSEA. CDR3 protein: CSVAWASGITDTQYF. The DNA for the CDR3 is TGCAGCGTTGCCTGGGCTAGCGGCATCACAGATACGCAGTATTTT.

This clonotype appeared a few times. V gene TRBV5-1 combines with J gene TRBJ2-1; 10 nucleotides agree with TRBD2. This CDR3 spans 12 amino acids. The germline gives CDR1 SGHRS, CDR2 YFSETQ. Trimming took 4 bases from V and 10 from J; bases not matched to a gene: 2. The CDR3 here is CASSEGLAEQFF. The CDR3 DNA is TGCGCCAGCAGCGAGGGACTAGCGGAGCAGTTCTTC.

The chain is built from TRBV2 and TRBJ2-3; no reliable D call. The V end lost 3 bases, the J end lost 8 bases, and 12 bases lay between the germline ends. The V gene's germline CDR1 is SNHLY and CDR2 FYNNEI. The CDR3 is 13 amino acids. CDR3 in amino acids: CASSEFSAPTQYF. The CDR3 region has the DNA TGTGCCAGCAGTGAGTTCTCGGCCCCTACGCAGTATTTT.

This clonotype was seen many times. This chain joins TRBV29-1 and TRBJ2-1; D is unresolved. Between the trimmed V and J ends, which lost 1 base and 3 bases, there was a span of 1 base. CDR1 is SQVTM, CDR2 ANQGSEA, per germline. The CDR3 is made up of 11 amino acids. The DNA of the CDR3 is TGCAGCGTTGAAGGCTACAATGAGCAGTTCTTC. Translation: CSVEGYNEQFF.

Worth noting for this clonotype: Just one base apart from a much larger clone, this may be a read error. This chain links TRBV28 with TRBJ2-5; TRBD2 matches at 11 bases. The J call is doubtful: the DNA matches TRBJ2-1 better. The CDR3 has 15 amino acids. Germline assignment: CDR1 MDHEN and CDR2 SYDVKM. Here the CDR3 DNA reads TGTGCCAGCAGTCCAATAGCGGGGGGGCAAGAGACCCAGTTCTTC. Its protein is CASSPIAGGQETQFF.

The chain is built from TRBV7-8 and TRBJ2-7; D is uncertain. Trimming cost V 1 base and J 2 bases, with 9 bases left between them. CDR1 SGHVS and CDR2 FQNEAQ come from the germline V gene. CDR3 size: 14 residues. The CDR3 DNA follows: TGTGCCAGCAGCTTAGTGCCTGAACCCTACGAGCAGTACTTC. It is translated as CASSLVPEPYEQYF. Together with reference TRBV7-8 and TRBJ2-7, the CDR3 gives the full variable domain: GAGVSQSPRYKVAKRGQDVALRCDPISGHVSLFWYQQALGQGPEFLTYFQNEAQLDKSGLPSDRFFAERPEGSVSTLKIQRTQQEDSAVYLCASSLVPEPYEQYFGPGTRLTVT.

The V and J genes are TRBV18 and TRBJ2-2; tentative D call: TRBD1 (5 bases). The CDR3 sequence is 15 residues long. Trimming shortened V by 2 bases and J by 1 base, and 8 bases separated the two germline ends. Germline V lookup: CDR1 KGHSH, CDR2 LQKENI. In DNA, the CDR3 is TGTGCCAGCTCACCAAGGACACAGAACACCGGGGAGCTGTTTTTT. Protein product: CASSPRTQNTGELFF.